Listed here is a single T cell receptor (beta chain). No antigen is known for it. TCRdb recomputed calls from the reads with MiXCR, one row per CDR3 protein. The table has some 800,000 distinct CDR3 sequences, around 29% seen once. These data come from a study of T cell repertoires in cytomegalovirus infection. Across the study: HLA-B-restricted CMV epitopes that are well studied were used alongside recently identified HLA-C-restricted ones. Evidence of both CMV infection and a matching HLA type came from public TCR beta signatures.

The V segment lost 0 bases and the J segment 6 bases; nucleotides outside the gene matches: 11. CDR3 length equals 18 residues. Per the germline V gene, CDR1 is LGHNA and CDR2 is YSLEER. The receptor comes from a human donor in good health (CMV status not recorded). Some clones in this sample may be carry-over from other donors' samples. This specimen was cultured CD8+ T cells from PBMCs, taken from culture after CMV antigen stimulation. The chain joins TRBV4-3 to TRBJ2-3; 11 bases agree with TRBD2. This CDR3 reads CASSQDPHSGGASDTQYF. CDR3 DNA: TGCGCCAGCAGCCAAGATCCCCATAGCGGGGGGGCCTCGGATACGCAGTATTTT.